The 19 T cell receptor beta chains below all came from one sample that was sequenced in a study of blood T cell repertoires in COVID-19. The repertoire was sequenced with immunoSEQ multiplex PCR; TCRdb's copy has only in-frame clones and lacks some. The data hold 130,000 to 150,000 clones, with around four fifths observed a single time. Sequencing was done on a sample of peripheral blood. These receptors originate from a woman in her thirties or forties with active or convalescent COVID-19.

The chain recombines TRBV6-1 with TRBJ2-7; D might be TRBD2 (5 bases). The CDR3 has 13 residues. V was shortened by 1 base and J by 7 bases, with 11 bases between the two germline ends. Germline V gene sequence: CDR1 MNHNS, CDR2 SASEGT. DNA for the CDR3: TGTGCCAGCAGTGAAGTGGGTACGGGGGAGCAGTACTTC. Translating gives CASSEVGTGEQYF.

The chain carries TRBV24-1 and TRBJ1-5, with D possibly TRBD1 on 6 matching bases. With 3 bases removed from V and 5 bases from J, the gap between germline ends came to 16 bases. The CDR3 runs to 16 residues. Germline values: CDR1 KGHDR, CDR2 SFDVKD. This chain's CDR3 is CATSDKQGKGYQPQHF. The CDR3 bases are TGTGCCACCAGTGATAAGCAGGGGAAGGGGTATCAGCCCCAGCATTTT.

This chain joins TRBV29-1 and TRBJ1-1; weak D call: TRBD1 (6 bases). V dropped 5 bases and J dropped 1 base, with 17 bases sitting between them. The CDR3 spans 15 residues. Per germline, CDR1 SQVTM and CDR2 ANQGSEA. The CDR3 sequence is CSVSPIGQKNTEAFF. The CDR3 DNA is TGCAGCGTTTCCCCGATTGGACAGAAGAACACTGAAGCTTTCTTT.

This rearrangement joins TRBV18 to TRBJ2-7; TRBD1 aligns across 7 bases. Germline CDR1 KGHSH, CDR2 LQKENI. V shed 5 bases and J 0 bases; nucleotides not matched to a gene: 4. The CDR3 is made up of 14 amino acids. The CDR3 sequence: CASSSYRGSYEQYF. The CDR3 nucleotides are TGTGCCAGCTCATCCTACAGGGGCTCCTACGAGCAGTACTTC.

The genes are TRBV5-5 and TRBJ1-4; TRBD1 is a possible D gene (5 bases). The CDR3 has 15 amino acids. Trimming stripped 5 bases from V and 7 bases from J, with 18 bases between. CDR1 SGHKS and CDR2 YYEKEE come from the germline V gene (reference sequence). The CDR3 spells CASRMDTGWSEKLFF. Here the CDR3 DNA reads TGTGCCAGCAGGATGGACACCGGATGGAGTGAAAAACTGTTTTTT. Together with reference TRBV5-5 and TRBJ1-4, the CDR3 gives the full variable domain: DAGVTQSPTHLIKTRGQQVTLRCSPISGHKSVSWYQQVLGQGPQFIFQYYEKEERGRGNFPDRFSARQFPNYSSELNVNALLLGDSALYLCASRMDTGWSEKLFFGSGTQLSVL.

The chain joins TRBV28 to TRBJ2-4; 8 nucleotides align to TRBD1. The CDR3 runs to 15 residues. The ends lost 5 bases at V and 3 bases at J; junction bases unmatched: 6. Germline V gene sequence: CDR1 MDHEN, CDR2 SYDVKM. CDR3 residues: CASSKTGGGKNIQYF. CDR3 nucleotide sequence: TGTGCCAGCAGTAAAACAGGGGGTGGCAAAAACATTCAGTACTTC. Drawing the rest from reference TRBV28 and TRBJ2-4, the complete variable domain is DVKVTQSSRYLVKRTGEKVFLECVQDMDHENMFWYRQDPGLGLRLIYFSYDVKMKEKGDIPEGYSVSREKKERFSLILESASTNQTSMYLCASSKTGGGKNIQYFGAGTRLSVL.

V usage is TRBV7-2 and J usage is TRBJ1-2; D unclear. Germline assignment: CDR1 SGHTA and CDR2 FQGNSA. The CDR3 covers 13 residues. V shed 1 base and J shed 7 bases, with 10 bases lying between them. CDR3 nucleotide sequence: TGTGCCAGCAGCTTAGGGGGAGCAAGTGGCTACACCTTC. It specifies CASSLGGASGYTF.

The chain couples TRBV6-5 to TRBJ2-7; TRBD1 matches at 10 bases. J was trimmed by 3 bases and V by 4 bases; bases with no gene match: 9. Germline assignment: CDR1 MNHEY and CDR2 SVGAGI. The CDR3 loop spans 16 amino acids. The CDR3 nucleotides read TGTGCCAGCAGTTCGTCGGGACAGGGGTACAACTACGAGCAGTACTTC. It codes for CASSSSGQGYNYEQYF.

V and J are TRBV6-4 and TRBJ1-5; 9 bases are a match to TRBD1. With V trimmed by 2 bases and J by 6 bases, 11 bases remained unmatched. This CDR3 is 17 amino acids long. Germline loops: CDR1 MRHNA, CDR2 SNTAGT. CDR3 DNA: TGTGCCAGCAGTGACGGCGTCGAACAGGGGGCGGCTCAGCCCCAGCATTTT. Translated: CASSDGVEQGAAQPQHF.

The CDR3 DNA reads as TGTGCCAGCAGTTTTCAGGACAGCCCACCCTACGAGCAGTACTTC. This gives the protein CASSFQDSPPYEQYF. This chain joins TRBV27 and TRBJ2-7, with a weak D call TRBD1 (6 bases). Between the trimmed V and J ends, which lost 3 bases and 2 bases, there was a span of 14 bases. The CDR3 runs 15 residues. Germline CDR1 and CDR2: MNHEY and SMNVEV (reference sequence).

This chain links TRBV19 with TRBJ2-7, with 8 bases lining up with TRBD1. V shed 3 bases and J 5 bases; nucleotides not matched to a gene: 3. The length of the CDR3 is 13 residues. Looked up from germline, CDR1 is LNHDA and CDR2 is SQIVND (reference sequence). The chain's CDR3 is CASSIAGGDEQYF. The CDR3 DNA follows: TGTGCCAGTAGTATTGCAGGGGGCGACGAGCAGTACTTC.

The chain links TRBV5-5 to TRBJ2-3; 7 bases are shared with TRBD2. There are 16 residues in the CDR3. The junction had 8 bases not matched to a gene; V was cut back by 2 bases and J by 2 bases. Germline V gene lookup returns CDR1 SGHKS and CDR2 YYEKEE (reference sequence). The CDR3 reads CASSLRTGTTTDTQYF. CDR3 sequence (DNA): TGTGCCAGCAGCTTAAGGACCGGGACTACCACAGATACGCAGTATTTT.

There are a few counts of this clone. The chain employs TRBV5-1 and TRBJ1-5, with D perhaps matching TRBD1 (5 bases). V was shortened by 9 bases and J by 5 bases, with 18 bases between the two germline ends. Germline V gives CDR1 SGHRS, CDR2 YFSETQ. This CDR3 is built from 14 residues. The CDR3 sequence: CANTPRQSDQPQHF. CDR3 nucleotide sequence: TGCGCCAACACCCCCCGACAGTCCGATCAGCCCCAGCATTTT.

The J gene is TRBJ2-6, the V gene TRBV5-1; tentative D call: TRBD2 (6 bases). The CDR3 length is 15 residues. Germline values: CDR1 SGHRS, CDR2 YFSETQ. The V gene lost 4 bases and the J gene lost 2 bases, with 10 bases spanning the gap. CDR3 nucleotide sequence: TGCGCCAGCAGCCGGTGGGGGGCTGGGGCCAACGTCCTGACTTTC. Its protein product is CASSRWGAGANVLTF.

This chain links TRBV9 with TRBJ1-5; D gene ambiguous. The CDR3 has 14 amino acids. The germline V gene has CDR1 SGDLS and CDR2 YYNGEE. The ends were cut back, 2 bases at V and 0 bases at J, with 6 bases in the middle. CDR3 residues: CASSVGYSNQPQHF. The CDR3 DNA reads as TGTGCCAGCAGCGTCGGTTATAGCAATCAGCCCCAGCATTTT.

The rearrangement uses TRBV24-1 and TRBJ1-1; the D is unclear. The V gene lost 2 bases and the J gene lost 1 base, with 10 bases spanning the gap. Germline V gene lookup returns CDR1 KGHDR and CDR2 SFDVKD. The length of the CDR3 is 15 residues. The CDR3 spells CATSDSRKGNTEAFF. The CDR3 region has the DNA TGTGCCACCAGTGATTCGAGGAAAGGGAACACTGAAGCTTTCTTT.

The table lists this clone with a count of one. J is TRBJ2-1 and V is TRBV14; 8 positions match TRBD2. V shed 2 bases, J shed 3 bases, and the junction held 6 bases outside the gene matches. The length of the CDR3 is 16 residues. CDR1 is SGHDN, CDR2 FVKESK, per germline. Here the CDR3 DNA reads TGTGCCAGCAGCCAAAGAGCGGGAGAATTCTACAATGAGCAGTTCTTC. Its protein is CASSQRAGEFYNEQFF.

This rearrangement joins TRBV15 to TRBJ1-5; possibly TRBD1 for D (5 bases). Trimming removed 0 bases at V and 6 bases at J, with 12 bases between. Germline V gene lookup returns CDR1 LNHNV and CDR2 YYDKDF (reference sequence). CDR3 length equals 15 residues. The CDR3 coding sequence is TGTGCCACCAGCAGAGATCGAGGGACTTCTCAGCCCCAGCATTTT. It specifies CATSRDRGTSQPQHF.

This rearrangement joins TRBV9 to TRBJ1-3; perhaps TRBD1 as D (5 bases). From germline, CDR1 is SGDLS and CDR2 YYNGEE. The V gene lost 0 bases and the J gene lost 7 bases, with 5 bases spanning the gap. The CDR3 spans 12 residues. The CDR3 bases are TGTGCCAGCAGCGTAGACAGGAACACCATATATTTT. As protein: CASSVDRNTIYF.